These 13 T cell receptor beta chains came from one sample sequenced in a study of spatial heterogeneity in lung cancer. TCRdb reanalysed the 5' RACE reads using MiXCR and keeps one entry per CDR3 protein. The data contain 40,000 to 50,000 distinct CDR3 sequences, 7.5% to 8% of them seen just once; the ten biggest clones take up 10% to 15%. As for time point: sample taken at primary tumor resection. Material for sequencing was whole RNA from tumor, nontumor lung or frozen PBMC, left unsorted. Here the sequenced sample was PBMCs, taken at surgery. These receptors all stem from a female donor with early-stage non-small cell lung cancer.

Within the sample, this clonotype is medium-sized. This chain joins TRBV2 and TRBJ2-5; 10 bases agree with TRBD2. CDR1 and CDR2 (germline): SNHLY, FYNNEI. J was trimmed by 9 bases and V by 5 bases; bases with no gene match: 12. This CDR3 is 15 amino acids long. The CDR3 loop is CASSPGTSAQGAQYF. CDR3 sequence (DNA): TGTGCCAGCAGTCCCGGGACTAGCGCCCAGGGGGCCCAGTACTTC.

This clonotype was found a few times. The chain carries TRBV2 and TRBJ1-5; unclear D gene. The CDR3 covers 14 residues. V lost 4 bases and J 0 bases, leaving 7 bases between the germline ends. CDR1 is SNHLY and CDR2 is FYNNEI in the germline V gene. The CDR3 DNA follows: TGTGCCAGCAGTGCTGATTCTAGCAATCAGCCCCAGCATTTT. Translating gives CASSADSSNQPQHF.

This clonotype was detected only a few times. The V and J genes are TRBV2 and TRBJ1-5, with 9 bases that match TRBD1. This CDR3 contains 14 residues. Trimming removed 6 bases from V and 9 bases from J; junction bases left unmatched: 9. The germline gives CDR1 SNHLY, CDR2 FYNNEI. The chain's CDR3 is CASSPRGQGSPQHF. For the CDR3, the DNA is TGTGCCAGCAGCCCTAGGGGACAGGGTTCGCCCCAGCATTTT. The entire variable domain, with the rest obtained from reference TRBV2 and TRBJ1-5, is as follows: EPEVTQTPSHQVTQMGQEVILRCVPISNHLYFYWYRQILGQKVEFLVSFYNNEISEKSEIFDDQFSVERPDGSNFTLKIRSTKLEDSAMYFCASSPRGQGSPQHFGDGTRLSIL.

This clonotype was detected many times. The chain joins TRBV7-9 to TRBJ2-3; D might be TRBD2 (5 bases). The CDR3 extends over 17 amino acids. Trimming left V 4 bases short and J 3 bases short, with 20 bases between. CDR1 and CDR2 from the germline V gene are SEHNR and FQNEAQ (reference sequence). Written as DNA, the CDR3 is TGTGCCAGCAGCTCTAGAGGCGGGTCGAGGGTAACAGATACGCAGTATTTT. It yields the protein CASSSRGGSRVTDTQYF.

Only a few counts were recorded for this clonotype. The chain recombines TRBV6-1 with TRBJ2-7; TRBD1 agrees at 12 bases. Unmatched junction bases numbered 10, after V lost 6 bases and J lost 7 bases. Germline-derived CDR1 and CDR2 are MNHNS and SASEGT. The CDR3 has 15 amino acids. The CDR3 DNA is TGTGCCAGCAGCCGGGACAGGGGGCCCCTTGTGGAGCAGTACTTC. Its protein product is CASSRDRGPLVEQYF.

This clonotype occurred many times. The chain recombines TRBV10-3 with TRBJ1-4; 9 bases fit TRBD1. Germline V gives CDR1 ENHRY, CDR2 SYGVKD. The CDR3 is 14 amino acids. The trim removed 10 bases at V and 2 bases at J, leaving 5 bases unmatched. This CDR3 reads CASGQGRTNEKLFF. The DNA for the CDR3 is TGTGCCAGCGGACAGGGGAGGACTAATGAAAAACTGTTTTTT.

This clonotype was observed at least ten times. The chain is built from TRBV6-2 or TRBV6-3 and TRBJ1-4; 7 bases line up with TRBD1. V was clipped by 6 bases and J by 3 bases; unmatched bases: 7. The CDR3 has 15 amino acids. Germline V lookup: CDR1 MNHEY, CDR2 SVGEGT. The CDR3 DNA is TGTGCCAGCAGGGGACAGCGAAACCCTAATGAAAAACTGTTTTTT. This sequence encodes CASRGQRNPNEKLFF.

The chain employs TRBV19 and TRBJ2-1, with a tentative D call TRBD2 (7 bases). Germline loops: CDR1 LNHDA, CDR2 SQIVND (reference sequence). Trimming stripped 7 bases from V and 3 bases from J, with 19 bases between. CDR3 size: 16 residues. The CDR3 DNA is TGTGCCAGTACCAAGGTCGGGGGGCGGGTCTACAATGAGCAGTTCTTC. This sequence encodes CASTKVGGRVYNEQFF.

This clonotype was observed a few times. The chain has TRBV2 and TRBJ1-1; D unclear. The CDR3 is 14 residues long. Per germline, CDR1 SNHLY and CDR2 FYNNEI. With 6 bases removed from V and 4 bases from J, the gap between germline ends came to 15 bases. The CDR3: CASSIYRELTEAFF. The CDR3 coding sequence is TGTGCCAGCAGCATATACCGGGAACTCACTGAAGCTTTCTTT.

This clonotype was seen ten or more times. The V and J genes are TRBV7-9 and TRBJ2-7, with 11 bases fitting TRBD1. From germline, CDR1 is SEHNR and CDR2 FQNEAQ (reference sequence). With V trimmed by 3 bases and J by 7 bases, 8 bases remained unmatched. CDR3 length equals 15 residues. CDR3 sequence: CASSFISGTGGEQYF. The CDR3, as DNA: TGTGCCAGCAGCTTTATATCCGGGACAGGGGGGGAGCAGTACTTC.

This clonotype was seen repeatedly, ten times or more. The chain employs TRBV20-1 and TRBJ2-1, with D unclear. Trimming took 3 bases from V and 10 from J, leaving 7 bases between them. CDR3 length equals 10 residues. From germline, CDR1 is DFQATT and CDR2 SNEGSKA (reference sequence). CDR3 sequence (DNA): TGCAGTGCTAGGGCGAGGGAGCAGTTCTTC. This codes for CSARAREQFF.

The chain links TRBV6-5 to TRBJ2-5; 7 positions match TRBD1. The CDR3 is made up of 12 amino acids. V lost 5 bases, J lost 4 bases, and 1 base stayed unmatched. Germline-derived CDR1 and CDR2 are MNHEY and SVGAGI. The CDR3 DNA is TGTGCCAGCAGTCGGGACAGAGAGACCCAGTACTTC. Encoded protein: CASSRDRETQYF.

There are a few counts of this clonotype. The chain employs TRBV6-6 and TRBJ1-4, with 9 bases identical to TRBD1. Per germline, CDR1 MNHNY and CDR2 SVGAGI (reference sequence). This CDR3 contains 13 residues. J was trimmed by 6 bases and V by 8 bases; bases with no gene match: 4. CDR3 in DNA: TGTGCCAGCGGGACAGGGCACTATGAAAAACTGTTTTTT. It specifies CASGTGHYEKLFF.